The TCR beta chain described here comes from a study of OX40 agonist ivuxolimab in advanced cancers. The overall study: Earlier anti-PD-1, anti-PD-L1 or anti-CTLA-4 therapy was permitted; roughly 37% had received some.

Per germline, CDR1 MNHEY and CDR2 SMNVEV (reference sequence). The CDR3 totals 16 residues. The trim removed 6 bases at V and 1 base at J, leaving 11 bases unmatched. This clone was recorded once. This table comes from immunoSEQ multiplex PCR, and its TCRdb copy is limited to in-frame clones, with some not included. The data contain 60,000 to 70,000 clones, around 87% of them seen just once; the ten biggest clones take up about 3.9%. The sequencing used CD4+ or CD8+ T cells sorted from blood, collected in a trial of the OX40 agonist ivuxolimab. The chain has TRBV27 and TRBJ1-1; 7 bases agree with TRBD1. The TCR comes from an adult with an advanced solid tumor such as melanoma, head and neck, liver or kidney cancer. The CDR3 sequence: CASRIKSRTGNTEAFF. In DNA form, the CDR3 reads TGTGCCAGCAGAATTAAAAGTCGGACAGGGAACACTGAAGCTTTCTTT.